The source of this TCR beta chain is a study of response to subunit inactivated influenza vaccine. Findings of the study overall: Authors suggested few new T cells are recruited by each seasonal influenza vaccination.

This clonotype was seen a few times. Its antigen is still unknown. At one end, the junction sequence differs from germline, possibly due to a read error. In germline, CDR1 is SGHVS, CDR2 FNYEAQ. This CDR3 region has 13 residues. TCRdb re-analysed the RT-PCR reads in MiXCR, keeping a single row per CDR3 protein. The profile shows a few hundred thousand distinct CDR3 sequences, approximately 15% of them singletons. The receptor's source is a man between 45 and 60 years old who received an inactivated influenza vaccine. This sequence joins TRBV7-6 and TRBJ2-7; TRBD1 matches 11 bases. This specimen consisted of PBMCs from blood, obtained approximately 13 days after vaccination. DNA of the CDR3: TGTGCCAGCAGCTACGGACAGGGGGCATTTTTTCACTTC. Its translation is CASSYGQGAFFHF.